This T cell receptor beta chain was found in a study of shared clonotypes between healthy human individuals. The germline CDR1 and CDR2 sequences are SEHNR and FQNEAQ (reference sequence). V lost 2 bases, J lost 2 bases, and 2 bases stayed unmatched. The CDR3 has 14 amino acids. A word on this clone: The same CDR3 is also encoded by other DNA sequences in this sample.

The data were produced by immunoSEQ multiplex PCR, yet TCRdb's version contains in-frame clones alone and is incomplete. The table records about 2 million clones, roughly 94% of them present only once. Terminally differentiated effector memory CD45RA+ cells were left out of the naive CD8 fraction, which was CD45RO-negative and positively selected for CCR7. The chain carries TRBV7-9 and TRBJ2-5; 7 nucleotides align to TRBD1. Sequencing input: naive CD8+ T cells sorted from blood. The sequence derives from a young man in good health. CDR3 bases: TGTGCCAGCAGCTTAAGACAGGGACAAGAGACCCAGTACTTC. Its protein product is CASSLRQGQETQYF.